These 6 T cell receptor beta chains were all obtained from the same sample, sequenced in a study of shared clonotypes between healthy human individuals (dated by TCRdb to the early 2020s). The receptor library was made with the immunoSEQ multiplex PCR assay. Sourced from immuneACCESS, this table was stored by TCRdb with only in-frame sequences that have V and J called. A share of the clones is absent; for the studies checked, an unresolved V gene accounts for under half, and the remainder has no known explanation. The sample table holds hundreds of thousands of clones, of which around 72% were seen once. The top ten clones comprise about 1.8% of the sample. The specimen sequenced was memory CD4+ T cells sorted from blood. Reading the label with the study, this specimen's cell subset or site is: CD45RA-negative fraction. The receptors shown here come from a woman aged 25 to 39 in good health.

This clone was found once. The CDR3 DNA sequence: TGTGCCAGCAGCTTTTTTGGGACAGGAGCGACAGGGGCCAACGTCCTGACTTTC. Protein: CASSFFGTGATGANVLTF. This chain uses TRBV7-8 with TRBJ2-6, with TRBD1 matching 8 bases. The germline V gene encodes CDR1 SGHVS and CDR2 FQNEAQ. The CDR3 is 18 amino acids. Trimming cost V 3 bases and J 4 bases; bases outside gene matches: 11.

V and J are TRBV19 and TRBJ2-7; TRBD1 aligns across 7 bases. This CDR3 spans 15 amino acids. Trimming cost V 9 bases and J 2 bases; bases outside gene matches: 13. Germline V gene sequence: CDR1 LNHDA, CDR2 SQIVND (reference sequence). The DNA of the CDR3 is TGTGCCAGACGACAGGGTGTGGACCCGACCTACGAGCAGTACTTC. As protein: CARRQGVDPTYEQYF.

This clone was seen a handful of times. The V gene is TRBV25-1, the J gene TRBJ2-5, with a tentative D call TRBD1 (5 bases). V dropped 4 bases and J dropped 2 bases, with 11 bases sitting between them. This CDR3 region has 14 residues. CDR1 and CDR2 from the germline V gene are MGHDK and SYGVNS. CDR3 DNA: TGTGCCAGCAGTGCCCGGACAAGTCAAGAGACCCAGTACTTC. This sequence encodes CASSARTSQETQYF.

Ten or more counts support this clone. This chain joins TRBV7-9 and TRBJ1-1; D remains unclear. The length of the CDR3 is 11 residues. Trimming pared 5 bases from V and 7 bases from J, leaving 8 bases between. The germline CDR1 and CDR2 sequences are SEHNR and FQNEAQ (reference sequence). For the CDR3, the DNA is TGTGCCAGCAGCAGCTTGGGTGAAGCTTTCTTT. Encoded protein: CASSSLGEAFF.

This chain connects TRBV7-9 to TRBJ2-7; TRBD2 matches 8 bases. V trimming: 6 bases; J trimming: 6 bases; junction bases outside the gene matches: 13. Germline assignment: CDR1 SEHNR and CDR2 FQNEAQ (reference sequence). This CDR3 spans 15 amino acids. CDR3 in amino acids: CASSSLAGRDIEQYF. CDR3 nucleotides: TGTGCCAGCAGTTCATTAGCGGGGAGGGACATCGAGCAGTACTTC. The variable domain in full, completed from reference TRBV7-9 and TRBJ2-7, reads DTGVSQNPRHKITKRGQNVTFRCDPISEHNRLYWYRQTLGQGPEFLTYFQNEAQLEKSRLLSDRFSAERPKGSFSTLEIQRTEQGDSAMYLCASSSLAGRDIEQYFGPGTRLTVT.

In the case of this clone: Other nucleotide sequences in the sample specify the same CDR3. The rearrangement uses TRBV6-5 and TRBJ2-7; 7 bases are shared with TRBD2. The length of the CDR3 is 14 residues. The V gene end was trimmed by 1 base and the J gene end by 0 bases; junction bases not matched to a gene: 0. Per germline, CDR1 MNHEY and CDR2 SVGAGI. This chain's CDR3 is CASSYLAGSYEQYF. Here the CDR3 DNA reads TGTGCCAGCAGTTACTTAGCGGGCTCCTACGAGCAGTACTTC.